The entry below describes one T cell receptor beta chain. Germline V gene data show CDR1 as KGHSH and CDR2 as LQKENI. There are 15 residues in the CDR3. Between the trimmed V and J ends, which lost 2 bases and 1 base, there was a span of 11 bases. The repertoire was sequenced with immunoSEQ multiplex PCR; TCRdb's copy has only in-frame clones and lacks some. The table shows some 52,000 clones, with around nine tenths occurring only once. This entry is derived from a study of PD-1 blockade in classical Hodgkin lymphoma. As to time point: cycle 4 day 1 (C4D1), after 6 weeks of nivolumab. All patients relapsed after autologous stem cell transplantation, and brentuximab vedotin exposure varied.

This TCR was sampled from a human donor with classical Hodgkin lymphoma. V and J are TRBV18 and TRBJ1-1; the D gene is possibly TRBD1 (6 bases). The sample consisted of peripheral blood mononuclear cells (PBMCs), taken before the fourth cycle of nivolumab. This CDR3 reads CASSPAPGQNTEAFF. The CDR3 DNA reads TGTGCCAGCTCACCAGCCCCGGGACAGAACACTGAAGCTTTCTTT.